The TCR beta chain described here comes from a study of monozygotic twins with inflammatory bowel disease. In eight separate reactions per sample, cDNA was generated. TCRdb reprocessed the 5' RACE reads and reports one entry per CDR3 protein, with no DNA. Recorded for this sample: fewer than 550,000 distinct CDR3 sequences. Each donor had 2.5 ml of blood drawn. As to this clonotype: Its antigen is unknown.

General observations from the study: The data did not back a single strong IBD-associated clonotype or signal. TCRbeta diversity (inverse Simpson) was lower in IBD patients than in healthy co-twins.

The CDR3 has 15 amino acids. Germline lookup yields CDR1 SEHNR and CDR2 FQNEAQ (reference sequence). The chain combines TRBV7-9 with TRBJ2-7; TCRdb reports TRBD1, a call that lacks DNA to check it against. The material sequenced was blood. The sequence derives from a human donor with ulcerative colitis or Crohn's disease, or a healthy co-twin of an affected twin (not recorded which). The CDR3 sequence is CASSFGTGQGGEQYF.